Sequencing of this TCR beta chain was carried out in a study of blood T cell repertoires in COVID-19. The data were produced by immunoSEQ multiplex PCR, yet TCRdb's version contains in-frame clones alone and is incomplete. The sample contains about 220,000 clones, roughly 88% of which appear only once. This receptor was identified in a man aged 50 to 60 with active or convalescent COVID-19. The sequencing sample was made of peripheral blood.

The CDR3 loop is CASREPSGELFF. The CDR3 DNA reads TGTGCCAGCAGGGAGCCCTCCGGGGAGCTGTTTTTT. This chain links TRBV5-4 with TRBJ2-2; D gene unclear. V was clipped by 5 bases and J by 6 bases, with 8 bases between them. Germline V gives CDR1 SGHNT, CDR2 YYREEE (reference sequence). The CDR3 runs to 12 residues.